This T cell receptor (beta chain) was recovered during a study of blood T cell repertoires in COVID-19. Across the whole study: Some COVID-19 samples were acute and others convalescent; all came from the United States, Italy and Spain. Nucleic acid was either cDNA or gDNA, and it came from T cells, B-cell-depleted T cells, or PBMCs.

CDR3 length equals 15 residues. How the authors handled the data: The authors estimated nucleated cell counts from reference gene primer amplification. Measured with immunoSEQ multiplex PCR; TCRdb has only the in-frame clones, and not every one. V, J and clone size are those of that table, while D and trimming were read from the DNA. Counted here are about 49,000 clones, 87% occurring once; the ten biggest clones make up about 4.7%. Sample: peripheral blood. The chain joins TRBV21-1 to TRBJ1-3. TRBV21-1 is a pseudogene segment. This TCR came from a human donor in a cohort sampled during active COVID-19. The CDR3 sequence is CASILRRRRRNTIYF. As DNA, the CDR3 is TGTGCCAGCATCCTTCGGCGAAGGCGGAGAAACACCATATATTTT.